Given below is one T cell receptor (beta chain) in context. Its matching antigen is unknown. The entry originates in a study of OX40 agonist ivuxolimab in advanced cancers. Study summary: All patients had ivuxolimab intravenously every 2 weeks at 0.01 to 10 mg/kg. Study-level results: With doses of 0.1-3.0 mg/kg, partial responders showed among the lowest clonal expansion.

Germline CDR1 reads MGHRA; CDR2 reads YSYEKL. V trimming: 5 bases; J trimming: 1 base; junction bases outside the gene matches: 11. This CDR3 has 18 amino acids. Patients had blood sampled at baseline and again on cycle 4 day 1 and cycle 7 day 1. The method was immunoSEQ multiplex PCR; TCRdb's version includes in-frame clones alone and lacks a portion of them. The data hold roughly 18,000 clones, with around 82% observed a single time. The chain has TRBV4-1 and TRBJ1-2; 12 nucleotides agree with TRBD1. The sequencing here drew on CD4+ or CD8+ T cells sorted from blood, taken in a trial of the OX40 agonist ivuxolimab. The origin of this receptor is an adult with an advanced solid tumor such as melanoma, head and neck, liver or kidney cancer. This CDR3 is CASSVTGGQGAINYGYTF. The CDR3 DNA reads as TGCGCCAGCAGCGTCACGGGGGGACAGGGGGCGATTAACTATGGCTACACCTTC.